The 3 T cell receptor beta chains below all came from one sample that was sequenced in a study of blood T cell repertoires in COVID-19. The repertoire was sequenced with immunoSEQ multiplex PCR; TCRdb's copy has only in-frame clones and lacks some. The sample includes 150,000 to 200,000 clones, just under 80% of them seen just once. Sequencing was done on a sample of peripheral blood. The receptors were gathered from a man aged 65 to 85 with active or convalescent COVID-19.

The chain recombines TRBV5-5 with TRBJ1-2, with 7 bases identical to TRBD1. The V and J ends lost 2 bases and 1 base, in that order; junction bases with no gene match: 8. The CDR3 runs to 16 residues. Germline V gene lookup returns CDR1 SGHKS and CDR2 YYEKEE (reference sequence). The CDR3 DNA follows: TGTGCCAGCAGCTTATTTCCGGGACAGCTTAACTATGGCTACACCTTC. Protein product: CASSLFPGQLNYGYTF.

The V call is TRBV5-6, the J call TRBJ1-5; tentatively, D is TRBD1 (6 bases). CDR3 length equals 16 residues. Germline values: CDR1 SGHDT, CDR2 YYEEEE. Trimming shortened V by 3 bases and J by 3 bases, and 16 bases separated the two germline ends. The CDR3 nucleotides are TGTGCCAGCAGCTCCCGGCAGGGGAGTTTCAATCAGCCCCAGCATTTT. Protein: CASSSRQGSFNQPQHF.

This sequence joins TRBV6-2 or TRBV6-3 and TRBJ1-1, with 8 bases that match TRBD1. Unmatched junction bases numbered 10, after V lost 2 bases and J lost 8 bases. This CDR3 has 15 residues. The germline CDR1 and CDR2 sequences are MNHEY and SVGEGT. The DNA for the CDR3 is TGTGCCAGCAGTTACGAGGGACAGGCAAAGAGGGAAGCTTTCTTT. Translated: CASSYEGQAKREAFF.